These T cell receptor beta chains were read from a single sample in a study of identical twins. TCRdb passed the 5' RACE reads through MiXCR, listing each CDR3 protein once. Of roughly 150,000 distinct CDR3 sequences listed, 3% to 4.5% are singletons. The source material was memory T cells sorted from blood. Receptor source: a man aged 18 to 29 in good health. Both conserved end residues are part of each CDR3. The order of the fields is J gene, V gene, D gene, clone size, CDR3 length, CDR3 protein, CDR3 DNA. The D gene is left open where the match is weak. The listing skips clone size in some rows; elsewhere it reads once, few, many or a size class.

J gene: TRBJ1-6
V gene: TRBV2
D gene: NA
clone size: many
CDR3 length: 14
CDR3 protein: CASSDRTDNSPLHF
CDR3 DNA: TGTGCCAGCAGTGATAGGACTGATAATTCACCCCTCCACTTT

J gene: TRBJ2-7
V gene: TRBV6-1
D gene: NA
clone size: many
CDR3 length: 14
CDR3 protein: CASSPWDTSYEQYF
CDR3 DNA: TGTGCCAGCAGTCCCTGGGACACCTCCTACGAGCAGTACTTC

J gene: TRBJ2-2
V gene: TRBV5-1
D gene: NA
clone size: many
CDR3 length: 13
CDR3 protein: CASSRETDGELFF
CDR3 DNA: TGCGCCAGCAGCCGGGAGACTGACGGGGAGCTGTTTTTT

J gene: TRBJ2-2
V gene: TRBV9
D gene: NA
clone size: many
CDR3 length: 19
CDR3 protein: CASSVATHTWGSNTGELFF
CDR3 DNA: TGTGCCAGCAGCGTAGCTACCCACACCTGGGGGTCGAACACCGGGGAGCTGTTTTTT

J gene: TRBJ2-1
V gene: TRBV7-6
D gene: NA
clone size: many
CDR3 length: 13
CDR3 protein: CASSLAEGNEQFF
CDR3 DNA: TGTGCCAGCAGCTTAGCGGAGGGCAATGAGCAGTTCTTC

J gene: TRBJ1-5
V gene: TRBV12-3/TRBV12-4
D gene: NA
clone size: many
CDR3 length: 15
CDR3 protein: CASSHGRSSYQPQHF
CDR3 DNA: TGTGCCAGCAGCCACGGACGGAGTAGCTATCAGCCCCAGCATTTT

J gene: TRBJ2-7
V gene: TRBV4-2
D gene: TRBD2
clone size: many
CDR3 length: 13
CDR3 protein: CASSPSGRYEQYF
CDR3 DNA: TGTGCCAGCAGCCCCAGCGGGAGGTACGAGCAGTACTTC

J gene: TRBJ2-7
V gene: TRBV29-1
D gene: NA
clone size: few
CDR3 length: 12
CDR3 protein: CSVEGAVGDQYF
CDR3 DNA: TGCAGCGTTGAGGGGGCCGTGGGGGATCAGTACTTC

J gene: TRBJ1-5
V gene: TRBV12-3/TRBV12-4
D gene: NA
clone size: many
CDR3 length: 15
CDR3 protein: CASSLAGGNNQPQHF
CDR3 DNA: TGTGCCAGCAGTTTGGCGGGGGGCAACAATCAGCCCCAGCATTTT

J gene: TRBJ1-1
V gene: TRBV5-6
D gene: NA
clone size: many
CDR3 length: 14
CDR3 protein: CASSTALMNTEAFF
CDR3 DNA: TGTGCCAGCAGCACGGCTCTTATGAACACTGAAGCTTTCTTT

J gene: TRBJ2-3
V gene: TRBV4-1
D gene: NA
clone size: many
CDR3 length: 15
CDR3 protein: CASSQVGANTDTQYF
CDR3 DNA: TGCGCCAGCAGCCAAGTAGGGGCCAACACAGATACGCAGTATTTT

J gene: TRBJ2-3
V gene: TRBV20-1
D gene: NA
clone size: many
CDR3 length: 16
CDR3 protein: CSARDYVRTSTDTQYF
CDR3 DNA: TGCAGTGCTAGAGATTACGTCCGGACATCCACAGATACGCAGTATTTT

J gene: TRBJ1-1
V gene: TRBV20-1
D gene: NA
clone size: many
CDR3 length: 14
CDR3 protein: CSARGVSGPTEAFF
CDR3 DNA: TGCAGTGCTAGAGGGGTATCAGGGCCCACTGAAGCTTTCTTT

J gene: TRBJ2-7
V gene: TRBV6-1
D gene: NA
clone size: many
CDR3 length: 16
CDR3 protein: CASSKGRLRGMYEQYF
CDR3 DNA: TGTGCCAGCAGCAAAGGTCGACTACGTGGAATGTACGAGCAGTACTTC

J gene: TRBJ2-1
V gene: TRBV11-2
D gene: TRBD1
clone size: many
CDR3 length: 15
CDR3 protein: CASSSSGTGLNEQFF
CDR3 DNA: TGTGCCAGCAGCTCAAGCGGGACAGGGCTGAATGAGCAGTTCTTC

J gene: TRBJ1-5
V gene: TRBV6-1
D gene: NA
clone size: many
CDR3 length: 14
CDR3 protein: CATEGLGSNQPQHF
CDR3 DNA: TGTGCCACGGAGGGGTTAGGGAGCAATCAGCCCCAGCATTTT

J gene: TRBJ2-7
V gene: TRBV7-2
D gene: NA
clone size: many
CDR3 length: 12
CDR3 protein: CASSRTYYEQYF
CDR3 DNA: TGTGCCAGCAGCCGGACCTACTACGAGCAGTACTTC

J gene: TRBJ2-3
V gene: TRBV7-7
D gene: NA
clone size: many
CDR3 length: 13
CDR3 protein: CASSYGPTDTQYF
CDR3 DNA: TGTGCCAGCAGTTACGGACCAACAGATACGCAGTATTTT

J gene: TRBJ2-7
V gene: TRBV7-8
D gene: NA
clone size: many
CDR3 length: 13
CDR3 protein: CASSSGEVYEQYF
CDR3 DNA: TGTGCCAGCAGCTCGGGAGAAGTCTACGAGCAGTACTTC

J gene: TRBJ2-5
V gene: TRBV5-1
D gene: NA
clone size: many
CDR3 length: 16
CDR3 protein: CASSLSKQGGQETQYF
CDR3 DNA: TGCGCCAGCAGCTTGTCGAAACAGGGAGGTCAAGAGACCCAGTACTTC

J gene: TRBJ2-3
V gene: TRBV7-2
D gene: NA
clone size: many
CDR3 length: 12
CDR3 protein: CASGERADTQYF
CDR3 DNA: TGTGCCAGCGGAGAAAGGGCAGATACGCAGTATTTT

J gene: TRBJ2-1
V gene: TRBV5-1
D gene: NA
clone size: NA
CDR3 length: 13
CDR3 protein: CASSLDTSTGLFF
CDR3 DNA: TGCGCCAGCAGCTTGGACACCTCTACGGGGTTATTCTTC

J gene: TRBJ2-3
V gene: TRBV7-9
D gene: NA
clone size: many
CDR3 length: 12
CDR3 protein: CASSPRRDTQYF
CDR3 DNA: TGTGCCAGCAGCCCCCGAAGGGATACGCAGTATTTT

J gene: TRBJ1-6
V gene: TRBV27
D gene: NA
clone size: many
CDR3 length: 12
CDR3 protein: CASSRGQSPLHF
CDR3 DNA: TGTGCCAGCAGTCGAGGGCAATCACCCCTCCACTTT

J gene: TRBJ1-1
V gene: TRBV20-1
D gene: NA
clone size: many
CDR3 length: 12
CDR3 protein: CSARPQVTEAFF
CDR3 DNA: TGCAGTGCTAGACCGCAGGTCACTGAAGCTTTCTTT

J gene: TRBJ2-1
V gene: TRBV5-5
D gene: TRBD2
clone size: many
CDR3 length: 17
CDR3 protein: CASSFGVSGGGYNEQFF
CDR3 DNA: TGTGCCAGCAGCTTTGGGGTTAGCGGGGGGGGATACAATGAGCAGTTCTTC

J gene: TRBJ2-7
V gene: TRBV15
D gene: NA
clone size: many
CDR3 length: 11
CDR3 protein: CATSNPYEQYF
CDR3 DNA: TGTGCCACCAGCAACCCGTACGAGCAGTACTTC

J gene: TRBJ2-1
V gene: TRBV2
D gene: TRBD2
clone size: many
CDR3 length: 16
CDR3 protein: CARSGLAGGNGGEQFF
CDR3 DNA: TGTGCCAGATCGGGACTAGCGGGAGGAAACGGGGGGGAGCAGTTCTTC

J gene: TRBJ2-1
V gene: TRBV7-2
D gene: TRBD2
clone size: many
CDR3 length: 14
CDR3 protein: CASSPRTSGREQFF
CDR3 DNA: TGTGCCAGCAGCCCAAGGACTAGCGGGAGGGAGCAGTTCTTC

J gene: TRBJ2-3
V gene: TRBV28
D gene: NA
clone size: many
CDR3 length: 13
CDR3 protein: CASTFPLTDTQYF
CDR3 DNA: TGTGCCAGCACCTTCCCCTTAACAGATACGCAGTATTTT

J gene: TRBJ2-1
V gene: TRBV20-1
D gene: NA
clone size: many
CDR3 length: 15
CDR3 protein: CSAASPEGLRYEQFF
CDR3 DNA: TGCAGTGCTGCCTCCCCGGAGGGTCTCCGTTATGAGCAGTTCTTC

J gene: TRBJ2-2
V gene: TRBV6-4
D gene: TRBD1
clone size: many
CDR3 length: 15
CDR3 protein: CASRPGQGATGELFF
CDR3 DNA: TGTGCCAGCAGGCCGGGACAGGGGGCGACCGGGGAGCTGTTTTTT

J gene: TRBJ1-1
V gene: TRBV12-3/TRBV12-4
D gene: TRBD1
clone size: many
CDR3 length: 16
CDR3 protein: CASSSNRGPSRTEAFF
CDR3 DNA: TGTGCCAGCAGTTCCAACAGGGGGCCAAGTAGAACTGAAGCTTTCTTT

J gene: TRBJ2-7
V gene: TRBV2
D gene: NA
clone size: many
CDR3 length: 11
CDR3 protein: CASSDVYEQYF
CDR3 DNA: TGTGCCAGCAGTGATGTCTACGAGCAGTACTTC

J gene: TRBJ2-1
V gene: TRBV7-3
D gene: TRBD2
clone size: many
CDR3 length: 14
CDR3 protein: CASSWAGLDNEQFF
CDR3 DNA: TGTGCCAGCAGCTGGGCGGGACTAGACAATGAGCAGTTCTTC

J gene: TRBJ2-1
V gene: TRBV6-1
D gene: NA
clone size: many
CDR3 length: 13
CDR3 protein: CASTKGSYNEQFF
CDR3 DNA: TGTGCCAGCACAAAAGGCTCCTACAATGAGCAGTTCTTC

J gene: TRBJ1-5
V gene: TRBV29-1
D gene: NA
clone size: many
CDR3 length: 12
CDR3 protein: CSVGEGREPQHF
CDR3 DNA: TGCAGCGTGGGTGAGGGTAGGGAGCCCCAGCATTTT

J gene: TRBJ2-3
V gene: TRBV29-1
D gene: TRBD2
clone size: NA
CDR3 length: 15
CDR3 protein: CSVSGTSGRADTQYF
CDR3 DNA: TGCAGCGTTTCAGGGACTAGCGGGAGGGCAGATACGCAGTATTTT

J gene: TRBJ2-1
V gene: TRBV19
D gene: NA
clone size: NA
CDR3 length: 16
CDR3 protein: CASSPEAGADYNEQFF
CDR3 DNA: TGTGCCAGTAGTCCAGAGGCAGGGGCGGACTACAATGAGCAGTTCTTC

J gene: TRBJ1-2
V gene: TRBV28
D gene: TRBD1
clone size: many
CDR3 length: 12
CDR3 protein: CASQGGGYGYTF
CDR3 DNA: TGTGCCAGCCAAGGGGGCGGGTATGGCTACACCTTC

J gene: TRBJ2-1
V gene: TRBV5-5
D gene: TRBD2
clone size: many
CDR3 length: 15
CDR3 protein: CASSLWGLADNEQFF
CDR3 DNA: TGTGCCAGCAGCTTGTGGGGACTAGCGGACAATGAGCAGTTCTTC

J gene: TRBJ1-6
V gene: TRBV20-1
D gene: NA
clone size: many
CDR3 length: 14
CDR3 protein: CSARVDGYNSPLHF
CDR3 DNA: TGCAGTGCTAGAGTGGACGGGTATAATTCACCCCTCCACTTT